The 23 T cell receptor beta chains presented below share a single source sample, sequenced in a study of early T cells in non-severe SARS-CoV-2 infection. TCRdb reanalysed the 5' RACE reads using MiXCR and keeps one entry per CDR3 protein. The repertoire has 49,000 or so distinct CDR3 sequences, around 6.9% of them found once; the top ten carry roughly 2.8%. Sequenced material: whole blood, taken at baseline. These receptors all come from an adult who was a healthcare worker with PCR-confirmed SARS-CoV-2 infection or an uninfected control (not recorded which).

The chain is built from TRBV7-8 and TRBJ2-1; no reliable D call. CDR1 and CDR2 from the germline V gene are SGHVS and FQNEAQ. The germline V and J ends were trimmed by 5 bases and 9 bases, with 14 bases remaining between them. There are 13 residues in the CDR3. CDR3 DNA: TGTGCCAGCAGCCCCCGGACCGACGGTGAGCAGTTCTTC. Translation: CASSPRTDGEQFF.

In its sample, this clonotype was seen many times. Here the CDR3 DNA reads TGTGCCAGCAGTTTGTCACTAGCGGGGGTCTACAAAAACATTCAGTACTTC. As protein: CASSLSLAGVYKNIQYF. The chain is built from TRBV12-3 or TRBV12-4 and TRBJ2-4, with 11 positions matching TRBD2. CDR3 size: 17 residues. V was clipped by 3 bases and J by 3 bases; unmatched bases: 7.

This clonotype was seen more than once but under ten times. This rearrangement joins TRBV6-2 or TRBV6-3 to TRBJ1-6; 7 bases line up with TRBD1. The CDR3 consists of 16 residues. V was pared by 5 bases and J by 9 bases, with 13 bases of the junction left unmatched. Germline-derived CDR1 and CDR2 are MNHEY and SVGEGT. In DNA, the CDR3 is TGTGCCAGCAGTGCCTCAAGACAGGGATCCGGTTCACCCCTCCACTTT. Protein: CASSASRQGSGSPLHF.

The table lists this clonotype with a few counts. This chain connects TRBV30 to TRBJ2-6; D is unresolved. The germline V gene encodes CDR1 GTSNPN and CDR2 SVGIG (reference sequence). V dropped 6 bases and J dropped 0 bases, with 9 bases sitting between them. The CDR3 has 14 residues. The CDR3 reads CACKQNSGANVLTF. The CDR3 DNA reads TGTGCCTGTAAACAGAACTCTGGGGCCAACGTCCTGACTTTC.

This clonotype appeared a few times. The V gene is TRBV6-4, the J gene TRBJ1-1; tentatively, D is TRBD1 (5 bases). Germline V gene lookup returns CDR1 MRHNA and CDR2 SNTAGT. The CDR3 length is 15 residues. Trimming stripped 6 bases from V and 8 bases from J, with 22 bases between. In nucleotides, the CDR3 is TGTGCCAGCAGCAAAGCCTCGGGGGACTGGGAAGAAGCTTTCTTT. Translation: CASSKASGDWEEAFF.

This clonotype was counted at least ten times. This rearrangement joins TRBV19 to TRBJ1-5, with a possible D match to TRBD1 (5 bases). The CDR3 contains 16 residues. The V gene lost 0 bases and the J gene lost 7 bases, with 16 bases spanning the gap. The germline V gene encodes CDR1 LNHDA and CDR2 SQIVND (reference sequence). In DNA, the CDR3 is TGTGCCAGTAGTATAGATCGAAGCAGGGCTTGGCAGCCCCAGCATTTT. It translates to CASSIDRSRAWQPQHF.

This clonotype was detected only a few times. The rearrangement uses TRBV7-2 and TRBJ2-5; 9 nucleotides agree with TRBD2. V gave up 2 bases and J gave up 6 bases; unmatched junction bases: 10. The CDR3 runs to 16 residues. CDR1 SGHTA and CDR2 FQGNSA come from the germline V gene. The CDR3 spells CASSLRGGAFPQTQYF. For the CDR3, the DNA is TGTGCCAGCAGCTTACGCGGGGGGGCTTTCCCGCAGACCCAGTACTTC.

This clonotype occurred many times. The chain carries TRBV11-2 and TRBJ2-1, with D possibly being TRBD1 (6 bases). The ends were cut back, 2 bases at V and 7 bases at J, with 9 bases in the middle. The CDR3 has 13 residues. Germline assignment: CDR1 SGHAT and CDR2 FQNNGV. This chain's CDR3 is CASSLMRGNEQFF. CDR3 in DNA: TGTGCCAGCAGCTTAATGAGGGGGAATGAGCAGTTCTTC.

This clonotype was found a few times. The chain recombines TRBV11-3 with TRBJ2-2, with D maybe TRBD1 (6 bases). CDR3 length: 14 amino acids. V lost 0 bases, J lost 5 bases, and 7 bases lay in between. Germline V CDR1 and CDR2: SGHNT, YENEEA. Written as DNA, the CDR3 is TGTGCCAGCAGCTTAGAACAGGGAACCGGGGAGCTGTTTTTT. It specifies CASSLEQGTGELFF. Together with reference TRBV11-3 and TRBJ2-2, the CDR3 gives the full variable domain: EAGVVQSPRYKIIEKKQPVAFWCNPISGHNTLYWYLQNLGQGPELLIRYENEEAVDDSQLPKDRFSAERLKGVDSTLKIQPAELGDSAVYLCASSLEQGTGELFFGEGSRLTVL.

This clonotype was counted many times. This chain joins TRBV11-2 and TRBJ1-1, with D unclear. V was cut by 8 bases and J by 4 bases, with 14 bases left in between. This CDR3 contains 13 residues. CDR1 is SGHAT and CDR2 is FQNNGV in the germline V gene. The CDR3 coding sequence is TGTGCCAGCGGAGCTGGGAGCGGCACTGAAGCTTTCTTT. Its protein product is CASGAGSGTEAFF.

For this clonotype: A much larger clone sits a single nucleotide away, making a read error possible. This chain joins TRBV2 and TRBJ1-1, with 8 bases matching TRBD1. Unmatched junction bases numbered 8, after V lost 11 bases and J lost 9 bases. The CDR3 has 11 residues. CDR1 is SNHLY and CDR2 is FYNNEI in the germline V gene. The CDR3 DNA follows: TGTGCCGGCGGAGGCAGGGGGCAAGCTTTCTTT. Protein sequence: CAGGGRGQAFF.

This clonotype was recorded at least ten times. This rearrangement joins TRBV6-1 to TRBJ1-1, with D uncertain. The V and J ends lost 11 bases and 7 bases respectively, with 23 bases between them. Germline V CDR1 and CDR2: MNHNS, SASEGT. The length of the CDR3 is 14 residues. CDR3 sequence: CAALEALRRVEAFF. In nucleotides, the CDR3 is TGTGCCGCCCTGGAGGCTTTAAGGCGCGTTGAAGCTTTCTTT.

This clonotype was counted a few times. This chain joins TRBV7-2 and TRBJ2-5, with D possibly being TRBD1 (5 bases). Germline V gene lookup returns CDR1 SGHTA and CDR2 FQGNSA. V was clipped by 5 bases and J by 5 bases, with 18 bases between them. The CDR3 is 15 amino acids. CDR3 amino acids: CASSPRRTTPETQYF. The DNA for the CDR3 is TGTGCCAGCAGCCCACGGCGGACAACGCCGGAGACCCAGTACTTC.

This clonotype was counted ten times or more. This chain connects TRBV6-5 to TRBJ1-2; 10 bases line up with TRBD1. CDR1 is MNHEY and CDR2 is SVGAGI in the germline V gene. There are 16 residues in the CDR3. The junction had 7 bases not matched to a gene; V was cut back by 6 bases and J by 0 bases. The CDR3 nucleotides read TGTGCCAGCAGACCCGGGACAGGGGTCCCTAACTATGGCTACACCTTC. Protein product: CASRPGTGVPNYGYTF.

This clonotype was observed many times. This chain uses TRBV12-5 with TRBJ2-5; the D gene could be TRBD1 or TRBD2 (5 bases each). The length of the CDR3 is 16 residues. Germline V lookup: CDR1 LGHNT, CDR2 FRNRAP. V lost 2 bases and J lost 1, with 14 bases in between. Here the CDR3 reads CASGLIPRGVQETQYF. CDR3 DNA: TGTGCTAGTGGTTTGATCCCTCGAGGGGTCCAAGAGACCCAGTACTTC. The whole variable domain, filled in from reference TRBV12-5 and TRBJ2-5, reads DARVTQTPRHKVTEMGQEVTMRCQPILGHNTVFWYRQTMMQGLELLAYFRNRAPLDDSGMPKDRFSAEMPDATLATLKIQPSEPRDSAVYFCASGLIPRGVQETQYFGPGTRLLVL.

The table lists this clonotype with many counts. The rearrangement joins TRBV5-1 to TRBJ2-1; tentative D call: TRBD1 (6 bases). V was pared by 2 bases and J by 6 bases, with 12 bases between. The CDR3 sequence is 14 residues long. CDR1 and CDR2 (germline): SGHRS, YFSETQ. CDR3 in amino acids: CASSFPGGPNEQFF. CDR3 in DNA: TGCGCCAGCAGCTTTCCTGGGGGCCCCAATGAGCAGTTCTTC.

This clonotype was detected ten times or more. V and J are TRBV6-6 and TRBJ2-4; D is unresolved. Germline CDR1 reads MNHNY; CDR2 reads SVGAGI (reference sequence). The CDR3 length is 16 residues. The V end was cut by 6 bases, the J end by 7 bases, with 22 bases between. CDR3 sequence (DNA): TGTGCCAGCAGCCAGGTATTTGATGAAGGGAACAACATTCAGTACTTC. Its translation: CASSQVFDEGNNIQYF.

The sample holds many counts of this clonotype. The chain uses TRBV6-2 or TRBV6-3 and TRBJ1-5; no definite D call. Trimming left V 5 bases short and J 3 bases short, with 11 bases between. The V gene's germline CDR1 is MNHEY and CDR2 SVGEGT. This CDR3 is built from 14 residues. The DNA for the CDR3 is TGTGCCAGCAGTCGACGGGGTATCAATCAGCCCCAGCATTTT. Translating gives CASSRRGINQPQHF.

Many counts were recorded for this clonotype. This chain connects TRBV7-2 to TRBJ1-2; TRBD1 is a possible D gene (6 bases). The V gene's germline CDR1 is SGHTA and CDR2 FQGNSA. CDR3 length: 14 amino acids. Trimming stripped 2 bases from V and 2 bases from J, with 9 bases between. The CDR3 protein is CASSLQQGNYGYTF. CDR3 coding DNA: TGTGCCAGCAGCTTACAACAGGGAAACTATGGCTACACCTTC.

This clonotype was found a few times. This sequence joins TRBV11-2 and TRBJ2-3; tentative D call: TRBD1 (5 bases). The length of the CDR3 is 16 residues. V was trimmed by 3 bases and J by 2 bases, leaving 15 bases between them. CDR1 and CDR2 (germline): SGHAT, FQNNGV. The CDR3 nucleotides read TGTGCCAGCAGCTTGTATACGGACACCTACACAGATACGCAGTATTTT. As protein: CASSLYTDTYTDTQYF.

The table lists this clonotype with many counts. The rearrangement links TRBV19 to TRBJ2-7; D is possibly TRBD1 (5 bases). The germline gives CDR1 LNHDA, CDR2 SQIVND (reference sequence). V was clipped by 11 bases and J by 1 base, with 6 bases between them. This CDR3 comprises 10 residues. CDR3 nucleotide sequence: TGTGCCGGGGCATCCTACGAGCAGTACTTC. Protein product: CAGASYEQYF.

This clonotype was seen only a few times. V and J are TRBV7-9 and TRBJ1-1; TRBD1 might be the D (5 bases). Germline V CDR1 and CDR2: SEHNR, FQNEAQ (reference sequence). V shed 5 bases and J shed 1 base, with 20 bases lying between them. The CDR3 has 17 amino acids. The CDR3 DNA sequence: TGTGCCAGCAGCAGGGACCTGGGAGGGAGGCGGAACACTGAAGCTTTCTTT. It codes for CASSRDLGGRRNTEAFF.

This clonotype was seen at least ten times. The CDR3 DNA is TGTGCCAGCAGCCCGGGGACAGGGGGAAGGAACACTGAAGCTTTCTTT. This encodes CASSPGTGGRNTEAFF. This chain uses TRBV11-3 with TRBJ1-1; 11 bases fit TRBD1. V was pared by 5 bases and J by 1 base, with 6 bases of the junction left unmatched. The CDR3 extends over 16 amino acids. CDR1 is SGHNT, CDR2 YENEEA, per germline.